A single count supports the clone carrying this T cell receptor beta chain. The data originate from a study of blood T cell repertoires in COVID-19. As processed by the authors: Estimates of nucleated cell counts were drawn from the amplification of reference gene primers. This table comes from immunoSEQ multiplex PCR, and its TCRdb copy is limited to in-frame clones, with some not included. V, J and clone size were drawn from that table, and D and trimming were deduced from the DNA. This table holds fewer than 350,000 clones, over 75% found once. V dropped 1 base and J dropped 1 base, with 10 bases sitting between them. CDR3 length: 15 amino acids. Germline V gene lookup returns CDR1 LGHNA and CDR2 YSLEER.

Sequencing used PBMCs or T cells enriched from blood (not recorded which). The TCR comes from a woman aged 30 to 39 who had recovered from COVID-19. The genes are TRBV4-3 and TRBJ1-2, with D possibly being TRBD1 (5 bases). CDR3 residues: CASSQGPGGNYGYTF. The CDR3 DNA is TGCGCCAGCAGCCAAGGTCCGGGGGGTAACTATGGCTACACCTTC.